These T cell receptor beta chains were read from a single sample in a study of PD-L1 blockade in urothelial cancer. Only in-frame clones appear in the TCRdb table, and some are missing; sequencing was by immunoSEQ multiplex PCR. The data show around 70,000 clones, over 80% seen once. Sample: PBMCs, taken around atezolizumab (anti-PD-L1) treatment. These receptors were taken from a woman aged 70-85 years with urothelial cancer. Both conserved end residues are part of each CDR3. A D gene is named only where the DNA matches it firmly. Clone size appears in some rows only: once, few, many, or a class for an expanded clone.

j_call,d_call,v_call,clone_size,cdr3_nt,cdr3_aa
TRBJ2-7,NA,TRBV2,NA,TGTGCCAGCAGAGAACCGGGACTCACCTACGAGCAGTACTTC,CASREPGLTYEQYF
TRBJ2-2,NA,TRBV6-1,NA,TGTGCCAGCAGGGAGTACAGGGTATGGACCGGGGAGCTGTTTTTT,CASREYRVWTGELFF
TRBJ2-3,TRBD2,TRBV30,NA,TGTGCCTGGAGTTTGGAGCGGGGGGGGAATACGCAGTATTTT,CAWSLERGGNTQYF
TRBJ2-2,TRBD1,TRBV28,NA,TGTGCCAGCAGTACGGGACAGGGGGGGAACACCGGGGAGCTGTTTTTT,CASSTGQGGNTGELFF
TRBJ1-4,NA,TRBV7-9,NA,TGTGCCAGCAGTAAGGGGGAGGGTGAAAAACTGTTTTTT,CASSKGEGEKLFF
TRBJ2-7,NA,TRBV29-1,NA,TGCAGCGCTACCCCGCTGCAGGGCGAGCAGTACTTC,CSATPLQGEQYF
TRBJ1-1,TRBD1,TRBV9,once,TGTGCCAGCAGCTGGGGACAGGGGCTGTCGGACACTGAAGCTTTCTTT,CASSWGQGLSDTEAFF
TRBJ2-3,TRBD1,TRBV7-9,NA,TGTGCCAGCAGCCAGGCGTGGGACAGGGGGCCTGATACGCAGTATTTT,CASSQAWDRGPDTQYF
TRBJ2-1,NA,TRBV30,NA,TGTGCCTGGAGTCCCGGGATTTCCAATGAGCAGTTCTTC,CAWSPGISNEQFF
TRBJ2-5,NA,TRBV5-1,NA,TGCGCCAGCAGTCCGGACAGAGGATCCCAGTACTTC,CASSPDRGSQYF
TRBJ1-2,NA,TRBV7-2,few,TGTGCCAGCAGCTTAAAAGAGGGGGGGACCTATGGCTACACCTTC,CASSLKEGGTYGYTF
TRBJ2-3,TRBD2,TRBV28,once,TGTGCCAGCAGTAGGTTAGCGGGATTGGGGGGCACAGATACGCAGTATTTT,CASSRLAGLGGTDTQYF
TRBJ1-2,NA,TRBV18,NA,TGTGCCAGCTCACCACCGAACCGTTTTAATAGTGATGGCTACACCTTC,CASSPPNRFNSDGYTF
TRBJ2-1,TRBD2,TRBV9,NA,TGTGCCAGCAGCGTAGATGGGACTAGCGGGGGGGATTACAATGAGCAGTTCTTC,CASSVDGTSGGDYNEQFF
TRBJ2-7,TRBD1,TRBV7-2,NA,TGTGCCAGCAGCTTAGGTTACCGGACAGGTCCTAGCTCCTACGAGCAGTACTTC,CASSLGYRTGPSSYEQYF
TRBJ2-1,NA,TRBV5-6,NA,TGTGCCAGCAGCCGACAGGGAGGCTACAATGAGCAGTTCTTC,CASSRQGGYNEQFF
TRBJ2-3,TRBD1,TRBV7-3,once,TGTGCCAGCAGCTTACAGGGGGACCGCTCAGATACGCAGTATTTT,CASSLQGDRSDTQYF
TRBJ1-1,TRBD1,TRBV7-2,NA,TGTGCCAGCAGCTTATTAGGGGGCCTTAACACTGAAGCTTTCTTT,CASSLLGGLNTEAFF
TRBJ2-1,TRBD2,TRBV5-1,NA,TGCGCCAGCAGCGGGACTAGCGGGGAATACAATGAGCAGTTCTTC,CASSGTSGEYNEQFF
TRBJ2-5,TRBD2,TRBV29-1,NA,TGCAGCGTTGCTAGCGGGGAGACCCAGTACTTC,CSVASGETQYF
TRBJ1-5,NA,TRBV7-2,NA,TGTGCCAGCAGCTTAGTAGCAATCGGAGGCAATCAGCCCCAGCATTTT,CASSLVAIGGNQPQHF
TRBJ2-2,TRBD2,TRBV7-8,NA,TGTGCCAGCAGCAGGCGAGCCTCGGGAGGGAGAATCTCCGGGGAGCTGTTTTTT,CASSRRASGGRISGELFF
TRBJ2-2,TRBD1,TRBV4-1,NA,TGCGCCAGCAGCCAAGCCATGGCAGGGGGCACCGGGGAGCTGTTTTTT,CASSQAMAGGTGELFF
TRBJ1-5,TRBD1,TRBV10-2,NA,TGCGCCAGCAGGGATCAGACAGGGGGGATATTCTATAGCAATCAGCCCCAGCATTTT,CASRDQTGGIFYSNQPQHF
TRBJ2-2,TRBD1,TRBV4-1,NA,TGCGCCAGCAGCCAAGGGCCGGGACAGGGGGTACTGGGTACCACCGGGGAGCTGTTTTTT,CASSQGPGQGVLGTTGELFF
TRBJ2-7,TRBD2,TRBV7-2,NA,TGTGCCAGCAGCTTAGGTTCCGGGGGGGAGTCCTACGAGCAGTACTTC,CASSLGSGGESYEQYF
TRBJ1-1,NA,TRBV5-5,NA,TGTGCCAGCAGCCAAGACAAGGGGCACACTGAAGCTTTCTTT,CASSQDKGHTEAFF